The rows below give T cell receptor beta chains drawn from one sample of a study of glioma-infiltrating T cells. MiXCR, applied by TCRdb to the multiplex PCR reads, yields one record per CDR3 protein. Of 170,000 or so distinct CDR3 sequences listed, around 45% are singletons. The sequenced sample consisted of glioma tissue, nonneoplastic brain tissue, or PBMCs (not recorded which). The receptors were gathered from a human donor with low-grade glioma or glioblastoma, undergoing nonglioma brain surgery, or in good health (not recorded which). Each CDR3 is given with its conserved first and last residue. D genes are given only for firm matches. Not all rows give a size; the values are once, few, many and, for expanded clones, a class.

TRBD2	TRBJ2-7	TRBV4-1	few	TGCGCCAGCAGCCAAGCGATAGCGGGAGTCTACGAGCAGTACTTC	CASSQAIAGVYEQYF
-	TRBJ2-5	TRBV24-1	-	TGTGCCACCAGTGATCCCAGCGCGTACCAAGAGACCCAGTACTTC	CATSDPSAYQETQYF
TRBD2	TRBJ2-1	TRBV28	many	TGTGCCAGCAGACTACCCGGGGGGGTTAATGAGCAGTTCTTC	CASRLPGGVNEQFF
-	TRBJ2-2	TRBV14	-	TGTGCCAGCAGCCAAGATTATGGACAGAACACCGGGGAGATGTTTTTT	CASSQDYGQNTGEMFF
TRBD1	TRBJ2-1	TRBV14	-	TGTGCCAGCAGGCGACAGGGGGATAACAATGAGCAGTTCTTC	CASRRQGDNNEQFF
TRBD2	TRBJ2-2	TRBV7-2	few	TGTGCCAGCAGCTTAGTGCGGGGGGCCCACACCGGGGAGCTGTTTTTT	CASSLVRGAHTGELFF
TRBD1	TRBJ2-4	TRBV7-2	-	TGTGCCAGCAGCCCAGACAGGGGGCGCGGGAACATTCAGTACTTC	CASSPDRGRGNIQYF
-	TRBJ1-5	TRBV2	-	TGTGCCAGCGCTTGGACAGTTGACAATCAGCCCCAGCATTTT	CASAWTVDNQPQHF
-	TRBJ2-7	TRBV11-3	few	TGTGCCAGCAGCTCCCCCCGGCAGAATGACGAGCAGTACTTC	CASSSPRQNDEQYF
-	TRBJ2-5	TRBV28	many	TGTGCCAGCCTTGATCGGGTCGGGCAAGAGACCCAGTACTTC	CASLDRVGQETQYF
-	TRBJ1-2	TRBV28	many	TGTGCCAGCAGTTCGAACAGGGTCGGCTATGGCTACACCTTC	CASSSNRVGYGYTF
TRBD1	TRBJ2-7	TRBV5-4	few	TGTGCCAGCAGCTTAAGGACAGGGGAGTACGAGCAGTACTTC	CASSLRTGEYEQYF
-	TRBJ2-3	TRBV20-1	once	TGCAGTGCTAGAGATAGAGGGAGCACAGATACGCAGTATTTT	CSARDRGSTDTQYF
-	TRBJ2-4	TRBV4-1	-	TGCGCCAGCAGCCAAGATCGAGGAGGGGGCCTAGCCAAAAACATTCAGTACTTC	CASSQDRGGGLAKNIQYF
-	TRBJ2-1	TRBV6-1	many	TGTGCCAGCAGGCTCAACCTAGCGACTGAGCAGTTCTTC	CASRLNLATEQFF
TRBD2	TRBJ2-3	TRBV27	many	TGTGCCAGCAGTTTACGGGAGGGTACAGATACGCAGTATTTT	CASSLREGTDTQYF
TRBD2	TRBJ2-1	TRBV20-1	-	TGCAGTGCTCTCGGACTAGCGGGAGGAGCGTATGAGCAGTTCTTC	CSALGLAGGAYEQFF
TRBD1	TRBJ1-6	TRBV12-3/TRBV12-4	-	TGTGCCAGCAGTCGACAGGGTGTGGGGTCACCCCTCCACTTT	CASSRQGVGSPLHF
TRBD2	TRBJ2-1	TRBV28	few	TGTGCCAGCAGTCCTGCTAGCGGGGGGAGTTACAATGAGCAGTTCTTC	CASSPASGGSYNEQFF
TRBD1	TRBJ2-7	TRBV27	many	TGTGCCAGCAGAGGGACAGGGACCGCCGAGCAGTACTTC	CASRGTGTAEQYF
-	TRBJ2-1	TRBV5-1	-	TGCGCCAGCAGCCTCGGGGTAGCGGCAACTTTCAATGAGCAGTTCTTC	CASSLGVAATFNEQFF
-	TRBJ2-1	TRBV27	-	TGTGCCAGCAGTATCAGGAGGTACAATGAGGAGTTCTTC	CASSIRRYNEEFF
-	TRBJ2-7	TRBV27	-	TGTGCCAGCATTTCCCCCCCTACCTCCTACGAGCAGTACTTC	CASISPPTSYEQYF
-	TRBJ2-3	TRBV4-1	-	TGCGCCAGCAGCCAACTCAGAGTCGGGGGCAAAAGAGATACGCAGTATTTT	CASSQLRVGGKRDTQYF
-	TRBJ2-1	TRBV3-1	-	TGTGCCAGCAGCCCGAGTGTGGGCGGCTACTCCTACAATGAGCAGTTCTTC	CASSPSVGGYSYNEQFF
-	TRBJ2-7	TRBV29-1	-	TGCAGCGTTAATCGGGACACCACTAGCGAGCAGTACTTC	CSVNRDTTSEQYF
TRBD2	TRBJ2-1	TRBV7-8	many	TGTGCCAGCAGCTTAGGGGGACTAGCGAGCAATGAGCAGTTCTTC	CASSLGGLASNEQFF
TRBD2	TRBJ2-7	TRBV7-9	-	TGTGCCAGCAGCTTCGTAGCGGGAGGTGTCGAGCAGTACTTC	CASSFVAGGVEQYF
TRBD2	TRBJ2-7	TRBV5-1	many	TGCGCCACCACACTAGCGGGAGAGAAGGAGCAGTACTTC	CATTLAGEKEQYF
-	TRBJ2-2	TRBV19	-	TGTGCCAGTAGTATAGCCGGTCCGGGTGCTGCCGGGGAGCTGTTTTTT	CASSIAGPGAAGELFF
-	TRBJ2-1	TRBV11-2	few	TGTGCCAGCAGCCAAGAGGAAGGACTTTATTCCTACAATGAGCAGTTCTTC	CASSQEEGLYSYNEQFF
-	TRBJ1-1	TRBV10-3	-	TGTACCATCAAAGGGCGGCGGAACACTGAAGCTTTCTTT	CTIKGRRNTEAFF